These 32 T cell receptor beta chains were all obtained from the same sample, sequenced in a study of long-term antiretroviral therapy in people with HIV. immunoSEQ v3.0 was run at survey level. The table came from immunoSEQ multiplex PCR; TCRdb's copy has only in-frame clones and leaves some out. The sample includes approximately 20,000 clones, roughly 87% of them seen just once. Sequences were derived from unsorted PBMCs, sampled 2.1 years after starting antiretroviral therapy. These receptors originate from a man younger than 35 with HIV.

This sequence joins TRBV5-1 and TRBJ2-7; maybe TRBD1 (6 bases). The germline V and J ends were trimmed by 6 bases and 6 bases, with 31 bases remaining between them. Germline values: CDR1 SGHRS, CDR2 YFSETQ. There are 18 residues in the CDR3. DNA for the CDR3: TGCGCCAGCAACCAGTATAATACAGGGTATGGAGAACTACGCGAGCAGTACTTC. Translation: CASNQYNTGYGELREQYF.

A word on this clone: This same CDR3 is encoded by further DNA sequences in the sample. CDR3 sequence reads: CASRTHCSGATYEQYF. The CDR3 DNA is TGTGCCAGCAGGACTCATTGTAGCGGGGCCACCTACGAGCAGTACTTC. The chain has TRBV6-4 and TRBJ2-7; TRBD2 agrees at 8 bases. The CDR3 contains 16 residues. The V gene end was trimmed by 6 bases and the J gene end by 2 bases; junction bases not matched to a gene: 12. CDR1 is MRHNA and CDR2 is SNTAGT in the germline V gene.

J is TRBJ2-7 and V is TRBV9; TRBD2 is a possible D gene (5 bases). V was clipped by 0 bases and J by 2 bases, with 12 bases between them. The CDR3 has 15 residues. Germline values: CDR1 SGDLS, CDR2 YYNGEE. The CDR3 DNA follows: TGTGCCAGCAGCGTAGAAGAGGGTGCGACCTACGAGCAGTACTTC. It codes for CASSVEEGATYEQYF.

The rearrangement uses TRBV29-1 and TRBJ1-1; D gene ambiguous. Germline V lookup: CDR1 SQVTM, CDR2 ANQGSEA. V was shortened by 6 bases and J by 7 bases, with 9 bases between the two germline ends. The CDR3 length is 10 residues. The CDR3 loop reads CSVKAGEAFF. DNA for the CDR3: TGCAGCGTCAAGGCAGGTGAAGCTTTCTTT.

The genes are TRBV19 and TRBJ2-2, with D possibly TRBD1 on 5 matching bases. Germline V gives CDR1 LNHDA, CDR2 SQIVND (reference sequence). The CDR3 loop spans 13 amino acids. The V end lost 1 base, the J end lost 7 bases, and 7 bases lay between the germline ends. DNA for the CDR3: TGTGCCAGTAGTATAGGAAGGGGCGGGGAGCTGTTTTTT. This sequence encodes CASSIGRGGELFF.

This sequence joins TRBV29-1 and TRBJ2-3; TRBD1 agrees at 8 bases. V shed 5 bases and J 4 bases; nucleotides not matched to a gene: 8. The CDR3 runs to 14 residues. Looked up from germline, CDR1 is SQVTM and CDR2 is ANQGSEA. The CDR3 is CSVPPGTGADTQYF. Here the CDR3 DNA reads TGCAGCGTTCCACCCGGGACAGGCGCAGATACGCAGTATTTT.

The J gene is TRBJ1-1, the V gene TRBV5-1; no definite D call. Germline assignment: CDR1 SGHRS and CDR2 YFSETQ. CDR3 length: 14 amino acids. The V and J ends lost 2 bases and 5 bases respectively, with 13 bases between them. CDR3 sequence: CASSFWLGGTEAFF. CDR3 sequence (DNA): TGCGCCAGCAGCTTTTGGCTGGGAGGGACTGAAGCTTTCTTT.

The chain combines TRBV19 with TRBJ1-2; a weak D match, TRBD1 (5 bases). The CDR3 is 15 amino acids. The V and J ends lost 7 bases and 2 bases respectively, with 17 bases between them. Looked up from germline, CDR1 is LNHDA and CDR2 is SQIVND (reference sequence). DNA for the CDR3: TGTGCCAGTAAGGGCGAGGGGAATGCGAACTATGGCTACACCTTC. Translating gives CASKGEGNANYGYTF.

This chain connects TRBV7-9 to TRBJ2-7, with 8 bases aligning to TRBD2. CDR3 size: 15 residues. CDR1 is SEHNR and CDR2 is FQNEAQ in the germline V gene (reference sequence). The ends lost 8 bases at V and 0 bases at J; junction bases unmatched: 9. The chain's CDR3 is CASLSGGGSSYEQYF. As DNA, the CDR3 is TGTGCCAGCCTGTCCGGCGGGGGGAGCTCCTACGAGCAGTACTTC.

Details on this clone: The junction does not match germline at one end; this may be a read error. The chain recombines TRBV7-7 with TRBJ2-7; D not resolved. Germline CDR1 SSHAT, CDR2 FNYEAQ (reference sequence). The CDR3 is 14 residues long. CDR3 nucleotide sequence: TGTGCTAGCAGCCCTCGGTTGGAGTCCTACGAGCAGTACTTC. Translating gives CASSPRLESYEQYF.

This chain links TRBV19 with TRBJ2-3; D might be TRBD1 (5 bases). The CDR3 consists of 13 residues. Germline V gives CDR1 LNHDA, CDR2 SQIVND (reference sequence). The V end lost 6 bases, the J end lost 2 bases, and 9 bases lay between the germline ends. The CDR3 DNA follows: TGTGCCAGTAGAAACAGGACCACAGATACGCAGTATTTT. It specifies CASRNRTTDTQYF.

This clone was seen once. The chain carries TRBV2 and TRBJ2-1; 11 bases are shared with TRBD2. V lost 6 bases, J lost 5 bases, and 6 bases stayed unmatched. Germline assignment: CDR1 SNHLY and CDR2 FYNNEI. The CDR3 is 15 amino acids. The CDR3 DNA sequence: TGTGCCAGCAGCTCTACTAGCGGGGGTCACAATGAGCAGTTCTTC. Translating it yields CASSSTSGGHNEQFF.

This clone has only one observation. The J gene is TRBJ2-7, the V gene TRBV18; perhaps TRBD2 as D (5 bases). The CDR3 runs 14 residues. The germline V gene has CDR1 KGHSH and CDR2 LQKENI. The ends were cut back, 3 bases at V and 2 bases at J, with 11 bases in the middle. The CDR3 DNA reads TGTGCCAGCTCACCGAGGGTTCCGGCCTACGAGCAGTACTTC. This encodes CASSPRVPAYEQYF.

This rearrangement joins TRBV11-1 to TRBJ2-5; the D is unclear. The CDR3 has 16 amino acids. Between the trimmed V and J ends, which lost 3 bases and 3 bases, there was a span of 17 bases. CDR1 SGHAT and CDR2 FQDESV come from the germline V gene (reference sequence). For the CDR3, the DNA is TGTGCCAGCAGCTTTACCCGCCTTCTAGAGAAAGAGACCCAGTACTTC. Its protein is CASSFTRLLEKETQYF.

The V and J genes are TRBV29-1 and TRBJ1-1, with D uncertain. CDR3 length: 14 amino acids. V was trimmed by 2 bases and J by 0 bases, leaving 10 bases between them. Germline CDR1 SQVTM, CDR2 ANQGSEA. CDR3 in amino acids: CSVEKRGMNTEAFF. In nucleotides, the CDR3 is TGCAGCGTTGAAAAGAGAGGAATGAACACTGAAGCTTTCTTT.

The chain links TRBV7-9 to TRBJ1-4, with D possibly TRBD1 on 5 matching bases. Germline V lookup: CDR1 SEHNR, CDR2 FQNEAQ (reference sequence). The length of the CDR3 is 14 residues. Trimming pared 11 bases from V and 10 bases from J, leaving 23 bases between. The CDR3 DNA reads as TGTGCCTCCCAGATGGGCCAGGGTGGTTCAAAACTGTTTTTT. This sequence encodes CASQMGQGGSKLFF. The entire variable domain, with the rest obtained from reference TRBV7-9 and TRBJ1-4, is as follows: DTGVSQNPRHKITKRGQNVTFRCDPISEHNRLYWYRQTLGQGPEFLTYFQNEAQLEKSRLLSDRFSAERPKGSFSTLEIQRTEQGDSAMYLCASQMGQGGSKLFFGSGTQLSVL.

This rearrangement joins TRBV28 to TRBJ1-1; D is unresolved. The CDR3 is made up of 13 amino acids. The germline V and J ends were trimmed by 8 bases and 4 bases, with 14 bases remaining between them. Germline lookup yields CDR1 MDHEN and CDR2 SYDVKM. This CDR3 is CASRGYSSTEAFF. The DNA for the CDR3 is TGTGCCAGCCGGGGATATTCGAGCACTGAAGCTTTCTTT. The full variable domain, in which reference TRBV28 and TRBJ1-1 provide the parts outside the CDR3, is DVKVTQSSRYLVKRTGEKVFLECVQDMDHENMFWYRQDPGLGLRLIYFSYDVKMKEKGDIPEGYSVSREKKERFSLILESASTNQTSMYLCASRGYSSTEAFFGQGTRLTVV.

CDR3 bases: TGCGCCAGCAGCCGTTCCAGGGGAACCGGGGAGCTGTTTTTT. This sequence encodes CASSRSRGTGELFF. V is TRBV4-3 and J is TRBJ2-2, with TRBD1 as a possible D gene (6 bases). The ends were cut back, 4 bases at V and 5 bases at J, with 11 bases in the middle. Germline CDR1 reads LGHNA; CDR2 reads YSLEER. This CDR3 comprises 14 residues.

The chain employs TRBV7-9 and TRBJ2-7, with a possible D match to TRBD2 (6 bases). V gave up 4 bases and J gave up 0 bases, with 13 bases separating them. CDR1 SEHNR and CDR2 FQNEAQ come from the germline V gene (reference sequence). The CDR3 covers 15 residues. The DNA for the CDR3 is TGTGCCAGCAGCTCGGCACTGACTAGCTCCTACGAGCAGTACTTC. It yields the protein CASSSALTSSYEQYF.

This chain uses TRBV5-8 with TRBJ2-7; D not resolved. The CDR3 contains 17 residues. Germline V gene data show CDR1 as SGHTS and CDR2 as YDEGEE. The germline V and J ends were trimmed by 6 bases and 3 bases, with 25 bases remaining between them. CDR3 loop: CASNTYVRDTDVYEQYF. In nucleotides, the CDR3 is TGTGCCAGCAACACCTATGTAAGAGACACGGACGTCTACGAGCAGTACTTC.

J is TRBJ2-7 and V is TRBV11-2; no firm D call. Between the trimmed V and J ends, which lost 1 base and 2 bases, there was a span of 9 bases. The CDR3 loop spans 14 amino acids. The germline V gene encodes CDR1 SGHAT and CDR2 FQNNGV. The CDR3 is CASSLVRSPYEQYF. DNA for the CDR3: TGTGCCAGCAGCTTAGTTCGGTCCCCCTACGAGCAGTACTTC.

The CDR3 is CASSLGMGEQYF. In DNA form, the CDR3 reads TGTGCCAGCAGCTTAGGGATGGGGGAGCAGTACTTC. This chain links TRBV11-3 with TRBJ2-7; unclear D gene. Trimming removed 1 base at V and 7 bases at J, with 8 bases between. Germline V gives CDR1 SGHNT, CDR2 YENEEA. The CDR3 length is 12 residues.

This sequence joins TRBV6-6 and TRBJ1-1; D is uncertain. Between the trimmed V and J ends, which lost 0 bases and 4 bases, there was a span of 15 bases. Germline CDR1 and CDR2: MNHNY and SVGAGI (reference sequence). CDR3 size: 16 residues. The CDR3 sequence is CASSYSFGGRGTEAFF. In DNA, the CDR3 is TGTGCCAGCAGTTACTCGTTCGGCGGCCGGGGCACTGAAGCTTTCTTT.

The chain carries TRBV4-3 and TRBJ1-6; the D gene is possibly TRBD1 (6 bases). V lost 2 bases to trimming and J lost 9 bases, with 14 bases between them. The CDR3 runs 15 residues. Germline lookup yields CDR1 LGHNA and CDR2 YSLEER. CDR3 nucleotides: TGCGCCAGCAGCCAACTTAGGAAGGGGGTTTCACCCCTCCACTTT. Amino acid sequence: CASSQLRKGVSPLHF.

V gene TRBV10-3 combines with J gene TRBJ2-7, with no clear D. The CDR3 loop spans 12 amino acids. Trimming cost V 6 bases and J 4 bases, with 10 bases left between them. Germline values: CDR1 ENHRY, CDR2 SYGVKD. CDR3 amino acids: CAIRTPGYEQYF. CDR3 sequence (DNA): TGTGCCATCAGGACACCCGGGTACGAGCAGTACTTC.

As DNA, the CDR3 is TGTGCCAGCAGACGGGGACCTAACGAGCAGTACTTC. It translates to CASRRGPNEQYF. J is TRBJ2-7 and V is TRBV6-5; perhaps D is TRBD1 or TRBD2 (5 bases each). The ends were cut back, 6 bases at V and 5 bases at J, with 11 bases in the middle. The length of the CDR3 is 12 residues. The germline V gene encodes CDR1 MNHEY and CDR2 SVGAGI.

The rearrangement uses TRBV2 and TRBJ2-5, with 8 bases that match TRBD2. Germline loops: CDR1 SNHLY, CDR2 FYNNEI. The CDR3 is 14 residues long. V was clipped by 7 bases and J by 2 bases; unmatched bases: 6. In nucleotides, the CDR3 is TGTGCCAGCACGGGGACTAGGGGACAAGAGACCCAGTACTTC. As protein: CASTGTRGQETQYF.

The chain carries TRBV7-8 and TRBJ1-6; D is unresolved. The length of the CDR3 is 14 residues. The V end lost 1 base, the J end lost 7 bases, and 8 bases lay between the germline ends. Per the germline V gene, CDR1 is SGHVS and CDR2 is FQNEAQ. The CDR3 DNA reads TGTGCCAGCAGCTTAGATGGGATAAATTCACCCCTCCACTTT. Its translation: CASSLDGINSPLHF.

The V and J genes are TRBV29-1 and TRBJ1-2; TRBD1 matches 8 bases. The CDR3 runs 13 residues. The V gene's germline CDR1 is SQVTM and CDR2 ANQGSEA. Trimming cost V 4 bases and J 4 bases; bases outside gene matches: 5. CDR3 residues: CSVGSGTGYGYTF. As DNA, the CDR3 is TGCAGCGTTGGATCCGGGACAGGCTATGGCTACACCTTC.

DNA of the CDR3: TGTGCCAGTAGTATTTCAGTTTCTGGCGTTCAGCCCCAGCATTTT. Translating it yields CASSISVSGVQPQHF. The gene calls are TRBV19 and TRBJ1-5, with D unresolved. Germline loops: CDR1 LNHDA, CDR2 SQIVND (reference sequence). V dropped 3 bases and J dropped 6 bases, with 15 bases sitting between them. This CDR3 contains 15 residues.

V gene TRBV2 combines with J gene TRBJ2-7; D is possibly TRBD2 (5 bases). This CDR3 spans 15 amino acids. V lost 8 bases and J lost 0, with 17 bases in between. Germline V lookup: CDR1 SNHLY, CDR2 FYNNEI. The CDR3 sequence: CASLGLRDLSYEQYF. In nucleotides, the CDR3 is TGTGCCAGCCTCGGCCTCCGGGATCTCTCCTACGAGCAGTACTTC.

The chain combines TRBV10-3 with TRBJ1-2, with no clear D. V was cut by 5 bases and J by 3 bases, with 10 bases left in between. Looked up from germline, CDR1 is ENHRY and CDR2 is SYGVKD. The CDR3 runs to 13 residues. The CDR3 reads CAISSALYYGYTF. For the CDR3, the DNA is TGTGCCATCAGTTCCGCACTTTACTATGGCTACACCTTC.